A selection of T cell receptor beta chains follows, all from one sample in a study of blood T cell repertoires in COVID-19. Only in-frame clones appear in the TCRdb table, and some are missing; sequencing was by immunoSEQ multiplex PCR. The sample holds under 150,000 clones; approximately 80% are singletons and the top ten take under 15%. The sample comprised peripheral blood. The receptors come from a man between 60 and 70 years old with active or convalescent COVID-19. The CDR3 runs from the conserved cysteine through the conserved F or W. D genes are given only for firm matches. Expanded clones are given a class, and other clones once, few, many or no size at all.

CDR3aa	CDR3nt	d_gene	abundance	v_gene	j_gene
CSAMTGQGYTF	TGCAGCGCGATGACAGGCCAAGGCTACACCTTC	NA	NA	TRBV29-1	TRBJ1-2
CATSGRLTGTSGSQETQYF	TGTGCCACCAGCGGCCGCCTGACCGGGACTAGCGGGAGCCAAGAGACCCAGTACTTC	TRBD2	NA	TRBV24-1	TRBJ2-5
CASSQDFGGYTF	TGCGCCAGCAGCCAGGATTTCGGGGGCTACACCTTC	NA	NA	TRBV4-1	TRBJ1-2
CASSLDRGRNTEAFF	TGTGCCAGCAGCTTAGACAGGGGGCGGAACACTGAAGCTTTCTTT	TRBD1	NA	TRBV13	TRBJ1-1
CASSRASSGRHSYEQYF	TGTGCCAGCAGTCGGGCATCTAGCGGGAGGCACTCCTACGAGCAGTACTTC	TRBD2	NA	TRBV6-6	TRBJ2-7
CASSYPSGTGTAQYF	TGTGCCAGCAGTTACCCGTCCGGGACAGGGACGGCCCAGTACTTC	TRBD1	NA	TRBV6-6	TRBJ2-5
CASGLNPVTGGEAFF	TGTGCTAGTGGTTTGAATCCGGTGACAGGGGGCGAAGCTTTCTTT	TRBD1	NA	TRBV12-5	TRBJ1-1
CASSILGGAGANVLTF	TGTGCCAGTAGTATCCTTGGGGGCGCTGGGGCCAACGTCCTGACTTTC	NA	NA	TRBV19	TRBJ2-6
CASSPHLGGQPQETQYF	TGTGCTAGTTCCCCCCACCTCGGCGGCCAGCCCCAAGAGACCCAGTACTTC	NA	NA	TRBV12-5	TRBJ2-5
CATSRGGSGDVGDEQFF	TGTGCCACCAGCAGGGGGGGGAGCGGCGACGTCGGCGATGAGCAGTTCTTC	TRBD2	NA	TRBV15	TRBJ2-1
CASGVTGGGALTEAFF	TGTGCCAGCGGAGTAACCGGAGGGGGGGCTCTTACTGAAGCTTTCTTT	NA	NA	TRBV19	TRBJ1-1
CASSLGGGYSPLHF	TGTGCCAGCAGTCTTGGGGGGGGGTATTCACCCCTCCACTTT	NA	NA	TRBV28	TRBJ1-6
CASSFVQGSPEQYF	TGTGCCAGCAGCTTCGTCCAGGGGTCCCCAGAGCAGTACTTC	NA	NA	TRBV11-2	TRBJ2-7
CASSRSQRADTQYF	TGTGCCAGCTCCAGGTCACAGAGGGCGGATACGCAGTATTTT	NA	NA	TRBV18	TRBJ2-3
CASSSQGLSTF	TGCGCCAGCAGCTCCCAGGGGCTCAGCACCTTC	NA	NA	TRBV5-1	TRBJ1-2
CASSLATGYNEQFF	TGTGCCAGCAGCTTAGCAACAGGGTACAATGAGCAGTTCTTC	NA	NA	TRBV7-9	TRBJ2-1
CASSLKSRPGFVTEAFF	TGTGCCAGCAGTTTAAAGTCACGGCCCGGGTTTGTCACTGAAGCTTTCTTT	NA	NA	TRBV27	TRBJ1-1
CASSQTDRNSPLHF	TGTGCCAGCAGTCAGACGGACAGAAATTCACCCCTCCACTTT	NA	NA	TRBV28	TRBJ1-6
CASSSSGDTQYF	TGTGCCAGCAGCTCGTCAGGAGATACGCAGTATTTT	NA	NA	TRBV7-3	TRBJ2-3
CASSQGDTDTQYF	TGCGCCAGCAGCCAAGGAGACACAGATACGCAGTATTTT	NA	NA	TRBV4-1	TRBJ2-3
CARSNRQGVAAFF	TGTGCCAGAAGCAACCGACAGGGCGTTGCTGCTTTCTTT	NA	NA	TRBV7-5	TRBJ1-1
CATSINTGQFSGNTIYF	TGTGCCACCAGCATTAATACGGGACAGTTCTCTGGAAACACCATATATTTT	TRBD1	few	TRBV15	TRBJ1-3
CASSQGEWEGRADTQYF	TGCGCCAGCAGCCAAGGAGAGTGGGAGGGCCGAGCAGATACGCAGTATTTT	TRBD2	NA	TRBV4-3	TRBJ2-3
CASSFQGDTEAFF	TGTGCCAGCAGCTTCCAGGGGGACACTGAAGCTTTCTTT	TRBD1	NA	TRBV7-2	TRBJ1-1
CASSYSLADTQYF	TGTGCCAGCAGCTATAGTTTGGCAGATACGCAGTATTTT	NA	NA	TRBV5-5	TRBJ2-3
CASTPSGSETQYF	TGTGCCAGCACCCCGTCGGGTTCAGAGACCCAGTACTTC	NA	NA	TRBV7-2	TRBJ2-5